This TCR beta chain was recorded in a study of T-cell memory formation after mild COVID-19. Overall study: The study found TCR clusters largely donor specific.

This clonotype was counted only a few times. Its antigen remains unidentified. Regarding the study as a whole: Memory sampled before infection contained some responding clones, suggesting cross-reactive memory joined.

The V end was cut by 3 bases, the J end by 7 bases, with 10 bases between. The length of the CDR3 is 13 residues. The germline CDR1 and CDR2 sequences are MGHDK and SYGVNS. 5'RACE with constant-segment primers built TCRalpha and TCRbeta cDNA libraries with UMIs. TCRdb re-called the 5' RACE reads through MiXCR, storing one row per CDR3 protein. Of roughly 350,000 distinct CDR3 sequences detected, under 25% appear once; the ten largest clones hold around 13%. Sequenced sample: PBMCs or a T cell subset sorted from them (not recorded which). The chain carries TRBV25-1 and TRBJ2-1; no definite D call. The sequence was collected from an adult woman who had mild COVID-19 (a few samples of this study predate the infection). Cell type and time point are not known. This CDR3 is CASSDRPSNEQFF. The CDR3 DNA sequence: TGTGCCAGCAGTGACCGGCCCTCGAATGAGCAGTTCTTC. Drawing the rest from reference TRBV25-1 and TRBJ2-1, the complete variable domain is EADIYQTPRYLVIGTGKKITLECSQTMGHDKMYWYQQDPGMELHLIHYSYGVNSTEKGDLSSESTVSRIRTEHFPLTLESARPSHTSQYLCASSDRPSNEQFFGPGTRLTVL.